What follows are 29 T cell receptor beta chains derived from one specimen sequenced in a study of T cell repertoires in cytomegalovirus infection. These TCRs' antigens remain unknown. TCRdb recomputed calls from the reads with MiXCR, one row per CDR3 protein. The table lists under 450,000 distinct CDR3 sequences, about a third of them singletons. This specimen was cultured PBMCs, taken from culture after CMV antigen stimulation. These receptors were collected from a human donor in good health (CMV status not recorded). Some clones in this sample may be carry-over from other donors' samples.

The rearrangement uses TRBV10-2 and TRBJ2-1; perhaps TRBD2 as D (5 bases). CDR3 length equals 14 residues. Germline V gives CDR1 WSHSY, CDR2 SAAADI. V was trimmed by 3 bases and J by 7 bases, leaving 13 bases between them. The CDR3 protein is CASSDPLPGNEQFF. CDR3 DNA: TGCGCCAGCAGTGATCCGTTGCCGGGGAATGAGCAGTTCTTC.

This clonotype turned up a few times. The chain couples TRBV12-3 or TRBV12-4 to TRBJ1-6, with 7 bases identical to TRBD1. J was trimmed by 5 bases and V by 6 bases; bases with no gene match: 7. CDR3 length: 15 amino acids. The CDR3 DNA sequence: TGTGCCAGCAGGGGTCCGACAGGGAATAATTCACCCCTCCACTTT. This encodes CASRGPTGNNSPLHF.

This chain joins TRBV4-3 and TRBJ2-7, with 10 bases fitting TRBD2. The CDR3 runs 18 residues. Germline V gene sequence: CDR1 LGHNA, CDR2 YSLEER. V lost 0 bases and J lost 6; bases outside the gene matches: 14. The CDR3 sequence is CASSQEVLGLAGVGEQYF. CDR3 DNA sequence: TGCGCCAGCAGCCAAGAAGTCCTCGGGCTAGCGGGAGTCGGCGAGCAGTACTTC.

This clonotype has just a few counts. The V and J genes are TRBV14 and TRBJ2-3; the D is unclear. Germline V lookup: CDR1 SGHDN, CDR2 FVKESK. The CDR3 is 13 amino acids. With 3 bases removed from V and 7 bases from J, the gap between germline ends came to 11 bases. The CDR3 reads CASSQGPDYTQYF. The CDR3, as DNA: TGTGCCAGCAGCCAGGGCCCCGACTATACGCAGTATTTT.

The rearrangement joins TRBV28 to TRBJ2-1; D might be TRBD2 (5 bases). Germline V CDR1 and CDR2: MDHEN, SYDVKM. This CDR3 has 14 amino acids. The ends were cut back, 10 bases at V and 0 bases at J, with 13 bases in the middle. DNA of the CDR3: TGTGCCACCGAGGGAGCAGACTCCTACAATGAGCAGTTCTTC. Protein: CATEGADSYNEQFF.

This chain connects TRBV4-1 to TRBJ2-1, with 11 bases identical to TRBD2. The junction had 8 bases not matched to a gene; V was cut back by 1 base and J by 9 bases. Germline V gene data show CDR1 as MGHRA and CDR2 as YSYEKL. This CDR3 has 16 residues. The CDR3 sequence is CASSQVTSGRIAEQFF. As DNA, the CDR3 is TGCGCCAGCAGCCAAGTTACTAGCGGGAGAATCGCTGAGCAGTTCTTC.

The genes are TRBV19 and TRBJ1-1; D call uncertain. CDR1 and CDR2 from the germline V gene are LNHDA and SQIVND (reference sequence). The V gene lost 7 bases and the J gene lost 7 bases, with 16 bases spanning the gap. The CDR3 runs 13 residues. The CDR3 sequence: CASTPSGRGEAFF. The CDR3 DNA sequence: TGTGCCAGTACCCCATCCGGGCGGGGTGAAGCTTTCTTT.

The chain couples TRBV19 to TRBJ2-2; possibly TRBD1 for D (5 bases). This CDR3 spans 15 amino acids. Looked up from germline, CDR1 is LNHDA and CDR2 is SQIVND (reference sequence). The germline V and J ends were trimmed by 3 bases and 0 bases, with 8 bases remaining between them. The CDR3 nucleotides read TGTGCCAGTAGTATCAGGGTAGCGAACACCGGGGAGCTGTTTTTT. It is translated as CASSIRVANTGELFF. Full variable domain (rest looked up from reference TRBV19 and TRBJ2-2): DGGITQSPKYLFRKEGQNVTLSCEQNLNHDAMYWYRQDPGQGLRLIYYSQIVNDFQKGDIAEGYSVSREKKESFPLTVTSAQKNPTAFYLCASSIRVANTGELFFGEGSRLTVL.

This chain joins TRBV7-6 and TRBJ2-1, with no clear D. Per germline, CDR1 SGHVS and CDR2 FNYEAQ. V dropped 5 bases and J dropped 6 bases, with 11 bases sitting between them. The CDR3 has 13 residues. The CDR3 here is CASSNDATNEQFF. CDR3 DNA sequence: TGTGCCAGCAGCAACGACGCTACCAATGAGCAGTTCTTC.

This clonotype was seen many times. This rearrangement joins TRBV6-1 to TRBJ2-7, with TRBD1 matching 9 bases. Germline assignment: CDR1 MNHNS and CDR2 SASEGT. This CDR3 has 14 residues. Losses at the gene ends were 7 bases for V and 7 bases for J; bases not matched to a gene: 11. The CDR3 spells CASNPGQGTGEQYF. CDR3 nucleotides: TGTGCCAGCAACCCAGGACAGGGGACGGGGGAGCAGTACTTC.

J is TRBJ2-1 and V is TRBV20-1; weak D call: TRBD2 (5 bases). Trimming took off 0 bases at V and 0 bases at J, with 12 bases between the two ends. The length of the CDR3 is 16 residues. Germline V CDR1 and CDR2: DFQATT, SNEGSKA (reference sequence). Written as DNA, the CDR3 is TGCAGTGCTAGAGATCAGCGGCAGAGCTCCTACAATGAGCAGTTCTTC. Translated: CSARDQRQSSYNEQFF.

The CDR3 region is CASSPGLAGAETDTQYF. CDR3 bases: TGTGCCAGCAGCCCCGGACTAGCGGGAGCAGAGACAGATACGCAGTATTTT. This chain joins TRBV7-4 and TRBJ2-3; TRBD2 matches 13 bases. The J segment lost 3 bases and the V segment lost 5 bases, leaving 8 bases of the junction unmatched. Germline assignment: CDR1 SGHVT and CDR2 SQSDAQ. This CDR3 is built from 17 residues.

The DNA for the CDR3 is TGCGCCAGCAGCTTGGAACCGGCCTCCTACAATGAGCAGTTCTTC. Translation: CASSLEPASYNEQFF. The chain is built from TRBV5-1 and TRBJ2-1; D is uncertain. The ends were cut back, 0 bases at V and 0 bases at J, with 7 bases in the middle. CDR3 size: 15 residues. Germline V gene lookup returns CDR1 SGHRS and CDR2 YFSETQ.

V usage is TRBV6-1 and J usage is TRBJ2-1, with 12 bases that match TRBD2. Germline V gives CDR1 MNHNS, CDR2 SASEGT. The CDR3 totals 15 residues. V lost 7 bases, J lost 5 bases, and 6 bases stayed unmatched. This chain's CDR3 is CASTRWTSGDNEQFF. As DNA, the CDR3 is TGTGCCAGCACCCGGTGGACTAGCGGGGACAATGAGCAGTTCTTC.

The rearrangement links TRBV6-1 to TRBJ2-1; D is ambiguous. The CDR3 totals 15 residues. Trimming stripped 6 bases from V and 6 bases from J, with 18 bases between. Germline CDR1 and CDR2: MNHNS and SASEGT. The CDR3 DNA follows: TGTGCCAGCAGGGTCTTACAAGGGCCGTCCAATGAGCAGTTCTTC. It translates to CASRVLQGPSNEQFF.

The chain has TRBV11-2 and TRBJ2-1; TRBD2 matches 14 bases. The germline V gene encodes CDR1 SGHAT and CDR2 FQNNGV. CDR3 size: 17 residues. V was pared by 1 base and J by 5 bases, with 4 bases of the junction left unmatched. The CDR3 DNA follows: TGTGCCAGCAGCTTAGTTGGGACTAGCGGGAGTCACAATGAGCAGTTCTTC. Translation: CASSLVGTSGSHNEQFF.

The gene calls are TRBV27 and TRBJ1-2; D remains unclear. CDR3 length: 12 residues. V gave up 9 bases and J gave up 4 bases, with 12 bases separating them. The germline gives CDR1 MNHEY, CDR2 SMNVEV (reference sequence). CDR3 in DNA: TGTGCCAGTACCACTTCGGGCTATGGCTACACCTTC. This codes for CASTTSGYGYTF.

The chain is built from TRBV12-3 or TRBV12-4 and TRBJ1-5; D uncertain. This CDR3 spans 15 amino acids. Trimming pared 3 bases from V and 2 bases from J, leaving 11 bases between. In DNA, the CDR3 is TGTGCCAGCAGTTTTGGTCCGACTGGCAATCAGCCCCAGCATTTT. As protein: CASSFGPTGNQPQHF.

This clonotype has just one count. V usage is TRBV7-6 and J usage is TRBJ1-1; D uncertain. Trimming cost V 2 bases and J 0 bases, with 10 bases left between them. This CDR3 comprises 15 residues. Germline CDR1 is SGHVS and CDR2 is FNYEAQ. The CDR3 nucleotides are TGTGCCAGCAGCTTATTTCGGGATATGAACACTGAAGCTTTCTTT. It is translated as CASSLFRDMNTEAFF.

The chain uses TRBV12-3 or TRBV12-4 and TRBJ2-2; D uncertain. The length of the CDR3 is 13 residues. Trimming stripped 6 bases from V and 3 bases from J, with 8 bases between. CDR3 bases: TGTGCCAGCAGGAACCCAGACACCGGGGAGCTGTTTTTT. Protein: CASRNPDTGELFF.

The chain carries TRBV11-2 and TRBJ2-1, with 16 bases fitting TRBD2. The J segment lost 12 bases and the V segment lost 4 bases, leaving 3 bases of the junction unmatched. Germline CDR1 is SGHAT and CDR2 is FQNNGV. CDR3 length equals 14 residues. The CDR3 bases are TGTGCCAGCAGCTCCGGGACTAGCGGGAGGGGGCAGTTCTTC. It codes for CASSSGTSGRGQFF.

This chain uses TRBV28 with TRBJ2-1; 9 bases are shared with TRBD2. CDR1 is MDHEN, CDR2 SYDVKM, per germline. The CDR3 has 16 residues. V shed 7 bases and J 0 bases; nucleotides not matched to a gene: 7. The CDR3 reads CASTRLADSSYNEQFF. The CDR3 DNA reads TGTGCCAGCACTAGACTAGCGGATAGCTCCTACAATGAGCAGTTCTTC. The full variable domain, in which reference TRBV28 and TRBJ2-1 provide the parts outside the CDR3, is DVKVTQSSRYLVKRTGEKVFLECVQDMDHENMFWYRQDPGLGLRLIYFSYDVKMKEKGDIPEGYSVSREKKERFSLILESASTNQTSMYLCASTRLADSSYNEQFFGPGTRLTVL.

This clonotype was seen more than once but under ten times. The rearrangement links TRBV12-3 or TRBV12-4 to TRBJ2-2; TRBD1 might be the D (5 bases). V gave up 8 bases and J gave up 1 base, with 11 bases separating them. CDR3 length equals 14 residues. In DNA form, the CDR3 reads TGTGCCAGCGGCAGGGCCCAGAACACCGGGGAGCTGTTTTTT. Translation: CASGRAQNTGELFF.

This clonotype was counted between two and nine times. V is TRBV7-2 and J is TRBJ2-7; D is unclear. V lost 3 bases, J lost 0 bases, and 12 bases lay in between. Germline V gene sequence: CDR1 SGHTA, CDR2 FQGNSA. This CDR3 comprises 15 residues. This CDR3 reads CASSLGQASSYEQYF. As DNA, the CDR3 is TGTGCCAGCAGCTTGGGCCAGGCGAGCTCCTACGAGCAGTACTTC.

The CDR3 region is CASSEDRRISGANVLTF. CDR3 nucleotide sequence: TGTGCCAGCAGTGAGGACAGGCGCATCTCTGGGGCCAACGTCCTGACTTTC. This chain uses TRBV12-3 or TRBV12-4 with TRBJ2-6, with 7 bases aligning to TRBD1. This CDR3 contains 17 residues. Trimming removed 5 bases from V and 0 bases from J; junction bases left unmatched: 7.

This clonotype was counted a single time. The chain carries TRBV20-1 and TRBJ2-5, with no clear D. Per the germline V gene, CDR1 is DFQATT and CDR2 is SNEGSKA (reference sequence). This CDR3 spans 13 amino acids. The V gene lost 6 bases and the J gene lost 0 bases, with 11 bases spanning the gap. CDR3 coding DNA: TGCAGTGCCGACCCCCGGGACCAAGAGACCCAGTACTTC. The encoded protein is CSADPRDQETQYF.

In this sample, this clonotype turned up a few times. The rearrangement uses TRBV6-6 and TRBJ2-2; D ambiguous. CDR1 is MNHNY, CDR2 SVGAGI, per germline (reference sequence). The CDR3 is 13 residues long. V was cut by 8 bases and J by 0 bases, with 7 bases left in between. The CDR3, as DNA: TGTGCCAGCCTTCACACGAACACCGGGGAGCTGTTTTTT. This translates into CASLHTNTGELFF.

The chain is built from TRBV18 and TRBJ1-5, with unresolved D. V lost 2 bases to trimming and J lost 3 bases, with 5 bases between them. The germline V gene has CDR1 KGHSH and CDR2 LQKENI. This CDR3 comprises 13 residues. CDR3 nucleotides: TGTGCCAGCTCACCAGGTGACAATCAGCCCCAGCATTTT. This translates into CASSPGDNQPQHF.

J is TRBJ2-1 and V is TRBV11-3; TRBD1 is a possible D gene (6 bases). Germline-derived CDR1 and CDR2 are SGHNT and YENEEA. This CDR3 region has 18 residues. Trimming pared 0 bases from V and 0 bases from J, leaving 15 bases between. In DNA, the CDR3 is TGTGCCAGCAGCTTAGACTCCGTCCGGGACACCTCCTACAATGAGCAGTTCTTC. Protein: CASSLDSVRDTSYNEQFF.